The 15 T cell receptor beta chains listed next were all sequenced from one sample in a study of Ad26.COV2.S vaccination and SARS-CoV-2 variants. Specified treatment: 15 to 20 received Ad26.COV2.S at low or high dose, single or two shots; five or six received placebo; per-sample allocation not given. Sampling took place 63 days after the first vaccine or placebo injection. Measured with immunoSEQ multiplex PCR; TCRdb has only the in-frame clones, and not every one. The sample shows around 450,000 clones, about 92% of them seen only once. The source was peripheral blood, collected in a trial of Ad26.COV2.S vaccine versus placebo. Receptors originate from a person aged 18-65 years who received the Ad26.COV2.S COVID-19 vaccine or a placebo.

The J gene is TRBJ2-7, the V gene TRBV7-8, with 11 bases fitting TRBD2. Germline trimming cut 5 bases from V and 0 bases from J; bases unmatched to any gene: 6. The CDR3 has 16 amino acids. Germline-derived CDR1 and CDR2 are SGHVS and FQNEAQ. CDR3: CASSLTGTSGSYEQYF. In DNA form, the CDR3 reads TGTGCCAGCAGCCTGACCGGGACTAGCGGCTCCTACGAGCAGTACTTC.

As DNA, the CDR3 is TGCGCCAGCACAAGTGGGCCTGTTGGCGGCGAGCAGTTCTTC. It is translated as CASTSGPVGGEQFF. The rearrangement links TRBV10-2 to TRBJ2-1; no firm D call. CDR3 length: 14 residues. V shed 7 bases and J shed 10 bases, with 20 bases lying between them. CDR1 and CDR2 (germline): WSHSY, SAAADI.

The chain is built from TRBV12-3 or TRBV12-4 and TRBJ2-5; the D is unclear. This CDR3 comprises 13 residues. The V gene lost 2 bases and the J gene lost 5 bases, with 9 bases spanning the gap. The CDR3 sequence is CASSLWQPETQYF. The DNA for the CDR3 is TGTGCCAGCAGTTTATGGCAACCGGAGACCCAGTACTTC.

CDR3 residues: CASTLSPSSGITGELFF. In nucleotides, the CDR3 is TGTGCCAGCACTCTAAGCCCCTCTAGCGGGATCACCGGGGAGCTGTTTTTT. The chain joins TRBV2 to TRBJ2-2; TRBD2 aligns across 9 bases. The length of the CDR3 is 17 residues. Germline V gene data show CDR1 as SNHLY and CDR2 as FYNNEI. The trim removed 7 bases at V and 4 bases at J, leaving 13 bases unmatched. The full variable domain, in which reference TRBV2 and TRBJ2-2 provide the parts outside the CDR3, is EPEVTQTPSHQVTQMGQEVILRCVPISNHLYFYWYRQILGQKVEFLVSFYNNEISEKSEIFDDQFSVERPDGSNFTLKIRSTKLEDSAMYFCASTLSPSSGITGELFFGEGSRLTVL.

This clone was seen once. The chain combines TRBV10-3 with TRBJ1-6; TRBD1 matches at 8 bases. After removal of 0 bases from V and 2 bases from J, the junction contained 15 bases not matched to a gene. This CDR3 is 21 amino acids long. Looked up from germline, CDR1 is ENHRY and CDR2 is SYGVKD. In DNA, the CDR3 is TGTGCCATCAGTGAGTCTGGCAGGGGGCTCCCTAAGAGACCCTATAATTCACCCCTCCACTTT. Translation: CAISESGRGLPKRPYNSPLHF.

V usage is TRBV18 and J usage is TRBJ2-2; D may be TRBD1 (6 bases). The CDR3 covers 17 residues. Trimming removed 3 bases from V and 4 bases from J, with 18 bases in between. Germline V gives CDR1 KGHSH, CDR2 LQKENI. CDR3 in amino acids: CASSPQGLATGTGELFF. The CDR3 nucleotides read TGTGCCAGCTCACCTCAGGGGCTCGCCACGGGCACCGGGGAGCTGTTTTTT.

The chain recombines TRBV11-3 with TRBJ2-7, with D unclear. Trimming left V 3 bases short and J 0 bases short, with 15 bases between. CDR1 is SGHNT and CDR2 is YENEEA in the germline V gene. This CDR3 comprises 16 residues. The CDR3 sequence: CASSLWWSRTSYEQYF. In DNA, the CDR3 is TGTGCCAGCAGCTTGTGGTGGTCGAGGACCTCCTACGAGCAGTACTTC.

The CDR3 region has the DNA TGTGCCAGCAGCTTAGCGAGGGAAATGGACATTCAGTACTTC. This codes for CASSLAREMDIQYF. V gene TRBV7-9 combines with J gene TRBJ2-4, with a possible D match to TRBD2 (5 bases). The CDR3 has 14 amino acids. Trimming took 0 bases from V and 8 from J, leaving 11 bases between them. Germline CDR1 and CDR2: SEHNR and FQNEAQ (reference sequence).

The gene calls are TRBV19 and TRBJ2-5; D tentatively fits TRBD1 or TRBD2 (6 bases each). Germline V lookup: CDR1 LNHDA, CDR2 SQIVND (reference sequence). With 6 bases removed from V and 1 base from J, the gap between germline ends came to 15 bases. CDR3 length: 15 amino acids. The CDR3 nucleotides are TGTGCCAGTAGCACGGGGGCCCAGCCCCAAGAGACCCAGTACTTC. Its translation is CASSTGAQPQETQYF.

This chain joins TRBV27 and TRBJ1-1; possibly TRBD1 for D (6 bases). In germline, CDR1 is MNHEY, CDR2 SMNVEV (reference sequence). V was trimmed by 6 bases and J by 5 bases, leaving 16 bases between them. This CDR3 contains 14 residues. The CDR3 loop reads CASRVREGGTEAFF. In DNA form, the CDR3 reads TGTGCCAGCAGAGTTCGCGAAGGGGGGACTGAAGCTTTCTTT.

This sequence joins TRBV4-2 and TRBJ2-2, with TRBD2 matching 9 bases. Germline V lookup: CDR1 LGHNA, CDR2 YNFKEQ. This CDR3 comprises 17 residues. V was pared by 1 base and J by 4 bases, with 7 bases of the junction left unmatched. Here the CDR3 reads CASSQGSAGGSTGELFF. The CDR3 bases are TGTGCCAGCAGCCAAGGGTCAGCGGGAGGTAGCACCGGGGAGCTGTTTTTT.

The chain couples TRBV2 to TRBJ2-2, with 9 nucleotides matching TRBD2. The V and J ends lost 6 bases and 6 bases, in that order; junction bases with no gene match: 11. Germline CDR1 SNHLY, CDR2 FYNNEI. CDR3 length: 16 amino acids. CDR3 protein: CASRRATGLASGELFF. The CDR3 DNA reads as TGTGCCAGCAGGCGAGCTACGGGACTAGCCTCCGGGGAGCTGTTTTTT.

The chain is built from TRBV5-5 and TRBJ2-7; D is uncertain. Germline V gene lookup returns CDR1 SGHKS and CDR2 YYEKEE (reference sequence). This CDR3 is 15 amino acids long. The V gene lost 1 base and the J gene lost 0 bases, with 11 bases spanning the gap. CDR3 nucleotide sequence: TGTGCCAGCAGCTTGTTACAGAAGAGCTCCTACGAGCAGTACTTC. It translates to CASSLLQKSSYEQYF. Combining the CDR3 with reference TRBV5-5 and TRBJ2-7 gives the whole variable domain DAGVTQSPTHLIKTRGQQVTLRCSPISGHKSVSWYQQVLGQGPQFIFQYYEKEERGRGNFPDRFSARQFPNYSSELNVNALLLGDSALYLCASSLLQKSSYEQYFGPGTRLTVT.

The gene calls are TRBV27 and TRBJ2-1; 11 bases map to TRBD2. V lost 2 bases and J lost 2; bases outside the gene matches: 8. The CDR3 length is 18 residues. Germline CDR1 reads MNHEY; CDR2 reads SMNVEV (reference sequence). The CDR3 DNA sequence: TGTGCCAGCAGTTTAGGCCCCCCGGGACTAGCGGCCTACAATGAGCAGTTCTTC. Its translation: CASSLGPPGLAAYNEQFF.

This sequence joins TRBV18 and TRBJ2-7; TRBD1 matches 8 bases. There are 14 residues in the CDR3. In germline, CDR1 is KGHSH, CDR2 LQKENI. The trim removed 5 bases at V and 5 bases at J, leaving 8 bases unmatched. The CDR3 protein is CASSSDRVGNEQYF. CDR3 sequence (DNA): TGTGCCAGCTCATCGGACAGGGTTGGGAACGAGCAGTACTTC.